These 21 T cell receptor beta chains were sequenced from one sample in a study of tumor-infiltrating lymphocytes in primary liver carcinoma. A primer in the constant region served to generate TCR beta cDNA from 450 to 600 ng of total RNA. ARM-PCR, slightly modified, supplied the TCR beta libraries through three nested multiplex PCR rounds. PCR rounds one and two used TRBV1-TRBV30 forward primers with a C-beta reverse primer for 9 to 10 cycles each. TCRdb redid the calling of the multiplex PCR reads with MiXCR, one entry per CDR3 protein. The data show about 300,000 distinct CDR3 sequences, approximately 65% seen once. Germline DNA was also extracted, and blood RNA derived from unsorted whole blood. Sequencing input: peripheral blood. The receptors stem from a middle-aged man with primary liver carcinoma and hepatitis B virus infection.

Note on this clonotype: A read error may explain this, as a much larger clone is one base away. This chain connects TRBV10-3 to TRBJ1-2, with TRBD1 matching 7 bases. There are 15 residues in the CDR3. Germline V CDR1 and CDR2: ENHRY, SYGVKD. Losses at the gene ends were 7 bases for V and 5 bases for J; bases not matched to a gene: 13. CDR3 loop: CAITGGGGERYGYTF. CDR3 coding DNA: TGTGCCATCACCGGGGGAGGGGGCGAGAGGTATGGCTACACCTTC.

Many counts were recorded for this clonotype. The chain has TRBV11-2 and TRBJ1-1; D unresolved. Germline lookup yields CDR1 SGHAT and CDR2 FQNNGV. This CDR3 is built from 14 residues. V was trimmed by 2 bases and J by 11 bases, leaving 18 bases between them. CDR3 sequence: CASSLRAVSRSAFF. The CDR3, as DNA: TGTGCCAGCAGCTTACGCGCCGTCTCCAGAAGCGCTTTCTTT.

There are many counts of this clonotype. V is TRBV29-1 and J is TRBJ2-1, with TRBD1 matching over 8 bases. This CDR3 has 11 amino acids. J gave up 8 bases and V 6 bases, and 3 bases lay outside the gene matches. CDR1 SQVTM and CDR2 ANQGSEA come from the germline V gene. CDR3 bases: TGCAGCGTCGGACAGGGCGATGAGCAGTTCTTC. It is translated as CSVGQGDEQFF.

Note on this clonotype: One end of the junction varies from germline; a read error may be responsible. The chain joins TRBV11-1 to TRBJ1-2; TRBD1 is a possible D gene (5 bases). Per the germline V gene, CDR1 is SGHAT and CDR2 is FQDESV (reference sequence). There are 15 residues in the CDR3. This CDR3 reads CASSLVERGDYGYIF. In DNA form, the CDR3 reads TGTGCCAGCAGCTTAGTGGAGAGGGGCGACTATGGCTACATCTTC.

This clonotype has only one observation. A much more abundant neighbour one base away suggests this may be a read error. The V gene is TRBV6-1, the J gene TRBJ1-2; D ambiguous. CDR3 size: 14 residues. V was cut by 5 bases and J by 7 bases, with 17 bases left in between. From germline, CDR1 is MNHNS and CDR2 SASEGT. CDR3: CASSPLTIACGYTF. CDR3 sequence (DNA): TGTGCCAGCAGTCCCTTAACTATCGCTTGTGGCTACACCTTC.

This chain links TRBV28 with TRBJ2-1, with 8 bases lining up with TRBD2. The CDR3 is 17 residues long. The germline V gene encodes CDR1 MDHEN and CDR2 SYDVKM. Trimming at V came to 5 bases and at J to 10 bases, leaving 19 bases not matched to a gene. CDR3 amino acids: CASSPPGRGIFGNEQFF. The CDR3 DNA follows: TGTGCCAGCAGTCCACCCGGGAGGGGCATCTTTGGCAACGAGCAGTTCTTC. Combining the CDR3 with reference TRBV28 and TRBJ2-1 gives the whole variable domain DVKVTQSSRYLVKRTGEKVFLECVQDMDHENMFWYRQDPGLGLRLIYFSYDVKMKEKGDIPEGYSVSREKKERFSLILESASTNQTSMYLCASSPPGRGIFGNEQFFGPGTRLTVL.

Note on this clonotype: The germline gene is not matched at one end of the junction; a read error may be the cause. The V call is TRBV11-1, the J call TRBJ2-7, with D uncertain. Germline V CDR1 and CDR2: SGHAT, FQDESV (reference sequence). The length of the CDR3 is 12 residues. CDR3 residues: CAGSLGSYEQYF. The CDR3 DNA follows: TGTGCCGGCAGCTTAGGCAGCTACGAACAGTACTTC.

As to this clonotype: At one boundary the junction diverges from the germline segment, which might be a read error. J is TRBJ1-6 and V is TRBV4-3; D remains unclear. The CDR3 contains 17 residues. The germline V gene encodes CDR1 LGHNA and CDR2 YSLEER. CDR3 nucleotide sequence: TGCACCAGCAGCCAAGTACAAGCATGGGGAAATAATTCACCCCTCCACTTT. It specifies CTSSQVQAWGNNSPLHF.

Notes on this clonotype: This clone may be a read error of a much larger clone one base away. The chain carries TRBV6-1 and TRBJ2-1; no reliable D call. The germline V gene encodes CDR1 MNHNS and CDR2 SASEGT. This CDR3 contains 14 residues. The CDR3 loop reads CSSTIAGAGNEQFF. The DNA for the CDR3 is TGTTCCAGCACAATCGCCGGCGCCGGCAATGAGCAGTTCTTC.

The gene calls are TRBV6-1 and TRBJ2-5; 7 bases map to TRBD2. The J segment lost 7 bases and the V segment lost 2 bases, leaving 4 bases of the junction unmatched. CDR1 is MNHNS, CDR2 SASEGT, per germline. CDR3 length: 13 amino acids. The CDR3 nucleotides are TGTGCCAGCAGTGAATTACGGGAGGTGACCCAGTACTTC. This gives the protein CASSELREVTQYF.

This clonotype was counted many times. The chain joins TRBV29-1 to TRBJ2-7; maybe TRBD1 (5 bases). The CDR3 contains 12 residues. Germline CDR1 SQVTM, CDR2 ANQGSEA. V gave up 8 bases and J gave up 2 bases, with 13 bases separating them. CDR3 bases: TGCAGCATCCGTCAGGGTCCCTACGAGCAGTACTTC. This sequence encodes CSIRQGPYEQYF.

This clonotype was counted ten times or more. The chain joins TRBV6-1 to TRBJ2-4; TRBD1 aligns across 7 bases. Trimming cost V 10 bases and J 6 bases; bases outside gene matches: 3. Germline V gives CDR1 MNHNS, CDR2 SASEGT. CDR3 size: 11 residues. Here the CDR3 DNA reads TGTGCCATAGGGACAGTAAACATTCAGTACTTC. Protein: CAIGTVNIQYF.

This clonotype was found once. This sequence joins TRBV12-3 or TRBV12-4 and TRBJ2-7; 15 bases fit TRBD2. The CDR3 has 17 amino acids. J was trimmed by 3 bases and V by 6 bases; bases with no gene match: 9. The CDR3 spells CASRSGTSGRFGYEQYF. The DNA for the CDR3 is TGTGCCAGCAGATCCGGGACTAGCGGGAGGTTCGGCTACGAGCAGTACTTC.

This clonotype came up many times. The chain couples TRBV12-3 or TRBV12-4 to TRBJ1-5; D is perhaps TRBD1 (5 bases). This CDR3 spans 15 amino acids. Trimming pared 3 bases from V and 5 bases from J, leaving 14 bases between. CDR3 DNA: TGTGCCAGCAGTTTGTCGGGGACGGTCGATCAGCCCCAGCATTTT. It codes for CASSLSGTVDQPQHF.

For this clonotype: A read error may account for a junction end that differs from germline. The rearrangement links TRBV12-3 or TRBV12-4 to TRBJ2-7, with no clear D. This CDR3 has 15 amino acids. This chain's CDR3 is CTSSSRVRADYEQYF. The DNA of the CDR3 is TGTACCAGCAGTTCCCGTGTGCGAGCAGACTACGAGCAGTACTTC.

This clonotype was counted once. The conserved phenylalanine or tryptophan normally closing the CDR3 is absent here, so this likely arose from a read error. The V gene is TRBV11-3, the J gene TRBJ2-5; possibly TRBD1 or TRBD2 for D (5 bases each). V was shortened by 5 bases and J by 5 bases, with 15 bases between the two germline ends. The CDR3 covers 14 residues. Germline CDR1 reads SGHNT; CDR2 reads YENEEA. The DNA for the CDR3 is TGTGCCAGCAGCGGGCTCGGTGGGACGGAGACCCAGTACTAC. Its translation: CASSGLGGTETQYY.

About this clonotype: One end of the junction varies from germline; a read error may be responsible. The CDR3 DNA follows: TGCGCCAGCAGCCAAGATTCTCTAGCAACTAATGAAAAACTGCTTTTT. Protein product: CASSQDSLATNEKLLF. The chain uses TRBV4-1 and TRBJ1-4; D not resolved. The CDR3 is 16 residues long. Per the germline V gene, CDR1 is MGHRA and CDR2 is YSYEKL.

This clonotype was counted a few times. The chain employs TRBV6-6 and TRBJ1-5; the match to TRBD1 covers 10 bases. Per the germline V gene, CDR1 is MNHNY and CDR2 is SVGAGI (reference sequence). V lost 5 bases and J lost 5; bases outside the gene matches: 0. The CDR3 runs to 13 residues. The chain's CDR3 is CASSGTGDQPQHF. In nucleotides, the CDR3 is TGTGCCAGCAGTGGGACAGGGGATCAGCCCCAGCATTTT.

This clonotype was seen more than once but under ten times. The junction does not match germline at one end; this may be a read error. The genes are TRBV11-2 and TRBJ2-5; the D call may be TRBD1 or TRBD2 (6 bases each). CDR1 SGHAT and CDR2 FQNNGV come from the germline V gene. This CDR3 region has 16 residues. The CDR3 reads CARSLGGTRIEETQYF. DNA for the CDR3: TGTGCCAGGAGCTTAGGCGGGACACGTATAGAAGAGACCCAGTACTTC.

This chain uses TRBV6-6 with TRBJ1-2; no firm D call. Trimming left V 6 bases short and J 5 bases short, with 22 bases between. This CDR3 spans 16 amino acids. Germline values: CDR1 MNHNY, CDR2 SVGAGI (reference sequence). Written as DNA, the CDR3 is TGTGCCAGCAGCGAAGGTCAGGCCGGAGGACGATATGGCTACACCTTC. It translates to CASSEGQAGGRYGYTF.

This clonotype was counted at least ten times. Written as DNA, the CDR3 is TGTGCCAGCAGTTACTCCCCCCAGGGGATCTGGGCTGGGGCCAACGTCCTGACTTTC. Protein: CASSYSPQGIWAGANVLTF. The gene calls are TRBV6-2 or TRBV6-3 and TRBJ2-6, with a weak D call TRBD1 (6 bases). This CDR3 is built from 19 residues. Germline-derived CDR1 and CDR2 are MNHEY and SVGEGT. The germline V and J ends were trimmed by 0 bases and 2 bases, with 17 bases remaining between them.